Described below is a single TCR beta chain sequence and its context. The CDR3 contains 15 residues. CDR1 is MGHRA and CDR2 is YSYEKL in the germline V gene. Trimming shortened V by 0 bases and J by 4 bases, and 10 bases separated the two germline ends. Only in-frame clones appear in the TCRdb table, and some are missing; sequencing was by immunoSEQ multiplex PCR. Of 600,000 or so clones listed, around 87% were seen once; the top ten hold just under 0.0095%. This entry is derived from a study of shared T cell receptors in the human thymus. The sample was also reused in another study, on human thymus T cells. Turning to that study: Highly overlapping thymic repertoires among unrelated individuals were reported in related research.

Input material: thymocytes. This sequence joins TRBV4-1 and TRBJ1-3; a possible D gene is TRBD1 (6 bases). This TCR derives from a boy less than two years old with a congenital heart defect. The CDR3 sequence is CASSQDGTRGNTIYF. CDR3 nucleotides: TGCGCCAGCAGCCAAGACGGGACAAGGGGAAACACCATATATTTT.